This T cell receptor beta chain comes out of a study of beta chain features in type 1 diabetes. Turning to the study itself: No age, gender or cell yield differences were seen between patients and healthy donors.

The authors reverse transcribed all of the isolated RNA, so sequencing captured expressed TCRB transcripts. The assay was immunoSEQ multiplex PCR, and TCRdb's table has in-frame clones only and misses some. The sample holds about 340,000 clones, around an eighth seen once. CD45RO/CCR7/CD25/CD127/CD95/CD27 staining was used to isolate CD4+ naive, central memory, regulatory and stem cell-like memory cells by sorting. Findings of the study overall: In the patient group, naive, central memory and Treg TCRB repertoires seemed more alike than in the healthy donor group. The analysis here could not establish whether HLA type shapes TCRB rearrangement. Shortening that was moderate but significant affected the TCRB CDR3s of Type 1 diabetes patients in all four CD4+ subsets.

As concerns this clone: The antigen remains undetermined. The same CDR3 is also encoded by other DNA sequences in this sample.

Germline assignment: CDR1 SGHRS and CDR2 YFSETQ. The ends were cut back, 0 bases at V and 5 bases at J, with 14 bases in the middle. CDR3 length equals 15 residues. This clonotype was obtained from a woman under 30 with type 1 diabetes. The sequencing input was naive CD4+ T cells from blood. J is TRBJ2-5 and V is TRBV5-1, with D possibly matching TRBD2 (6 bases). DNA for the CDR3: TGCGCCAGCAGCTTGGAAGGAGGGCGTCGGGAGACCCAGTACTTC. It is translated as CASSLEGGRRETQYF.